A single sample is the source of the 12 T cell receptor beta chains below, sequenced in a study of glioma-infiltrating T cells after dendritic cell vaccination. Data came from immunoSEQ multiplex PCR; TCRdb stores just in-frame clones and leaves some out. The data show some 73,000 clones, approximately 80% seen once. The sequencing used blood, collected before dendritic cell vaccination. These receptors were collected from a human donor with glioblastoma.

With regard to this clone: A read error may account for a junction end that differs from germline. In the same sample, other DNA sequences code for this CDR3. This rearrangement joins TRBV28 to TRBJ2-5; the match to TRBD1 covers 8 bases. The germline V gene has CDR1 MDHEN and CDR2 SYDVKM. CDR3 length equals 13 residues. CDR3 nucleotide sequence: TGTGCTAGCAGTCCAACAGGGGGGGAGACCCAGTACTTC. It is translated as CASSPTGGETQYF.

The gene calls are TRBV6-1 and TRBJ1-2; the D is unclear. The germline CDR1 and CDR2 sequences are MNHNS and SASEGT. The V end lost 0 bases, the J end lost 0 bases, and 5 bases lay between the germline ends. The length of the CDR3 is 14 residues. The CDR3 loop reads CASSEAPANYGYTF. The CDR3 DNA sequence: TGTGCCAGCAGTGAAGCCCCCGCTAACTATGGCTACACCTTC.

The table lists this clone with a few counts. This chain connects TRBV6-5 to TRBJ1-1, with a possible D match to TRBD1 (5 bases). The ends were cut back, 8 bases at V and 3 bases at J, with 10 bases in the middle. CDR1 MNHEY and CDR2 SVGAGI come from the germline V gene. CDR3 length equals 12 residues. DNA of the CDR3: TGTGCCAGCGGGGAGGGGTACACTGAAGCTTTCTTT. Translation gives CASGEGYTEAFF.

The chain recombines TRBV5-1 with TRBJ2-1; TRBD1 is a possible D gene (6 bases). Trimming pared 0 bases from V and 6 bases from J, leaving 13 bases between. This CDR3 is 15 amino acids long. Germline assignment: CDR1 SGHRS and CDR2 YFSETQ. CDR3 sequence: CASSLDPGAGNEQFF. In nucleotides, the CDR3 is TGCGCCAGCAGCTTGGACCCAGGGGCAGGCAATGAGCAGTTCTTC.

The chain employs TRBV2 and TRBJ1-2, with 7 positions matching TRBD1. V dropped 4 bases and J dropped 5; count of bases not matched to a gene: 16. The CDR3 covers 17 residues. Germline V lookup: CDR1 SNHLY, CDR2 FYNNEI. CDR3 coding DNA: TGTGCCAGCAGTGTCCGACAGGGACCGGTCGAGGGGTATGGCTACACCTTC. Its translation is CASSVRQGPVEGYGYTF.

The CDR3 sequence: CASRAGTVNTEAFF. The CDR3 DNA sequence: TGTGCCAGCAGAGCCGGGACAGTGAACACTGAAGCTTTCTTT. V gene TRBV28 combines with J gene TRBJ1-1; TRBD1 matches 7 bases. V dropped 6 bases and J dropped 0; count of bases not matched to a gene: 4. The CDR3 is 14 residues long. Germline V CDR1 and CDR2: MDHEN, SYDVKM.

The CDR3 loop reads CASSLVSAGRNNEQFF. In DNA form, the CDR3 reads TGCGCCAGCAGCTTGGTATCGGCGGGACGAAACAATGAGCAGTTCTTC. This sequence joins TRBV5-1 and TRBJ2-1, with D maybe TRBD2 (6 bases). The CDR3 totals 16 residues. V lost 0 bases and J 5 bases, leaving 15 bases between the germline ends. Germline V gene lookup returns CDR1 SGHRS and CDR2 YFSETQ.

The chain employs TRBV14 and TRBJ1-1; D possibly corresponds to TRBD1 (5 bases). Germline CDR1 SGHDN, CDR2 FVKESK. The CDR3 consists of 15 residues. Trimming stripped 1 base from V and 0 bases from J, with 9 bases between. CDR3 protein: CASSQGQFMNTEAFF. In DNA, the CDR3 is TGTGCCAGCAGCCAAGGACAGTTCATGAACACTGAAGCTTTCTTT.

The CDR3 nucleotides are TGTGCCAGTAGTAACCCAGGGGTTTTAGCCCACAATGAGCAGTTCTTC. It codes for CASSNPGVLAHNEQFF. This rearrangement joins TRBV19 to TRBJ2-1; possible D gene TRBD1, 6 bases. Germline V CDR1 and CDR2: LNHDA, SQIVND (reference sequence). The CDR3 sequence is 16 residues long. The V end lost 4 bases, the J end lost 5 bases, and 18 bases lay between the germline ends.

J is TRBJ2-2 and V is TRBV13; 8 bases agree with TRBD1. This CDR3 has 15 amino acids. The germline CDR1 and CDR2 sequences are PRHDT and FYEKMQ (reference sequence). The V and J ends lost 2 bases and 3 bases, in that order; junction bases with no gene match: 2. For the CDR3, the DNA is TGTGCCAGCAGCTTACTGGACAGGGACACCGGGGAGCTGTTTTTT. Its translation: CASSLLDRDTGELFF.

The V and J genes are TRBV6-1 and TRBJ2-5; 7 bases fit TRBD2. Germline V gene lookup returns CDR1 MNHNS and CDR2 SASEGT. With 6 bases clipped from V and 1 base from J, the junction kept 8 bases outside the gene matches. The CDR3 runs to 15 residues. The CDR3 protein is CASRIGLGSQETQYF. The CDR3 coding sequence is TGTGCCAGCAGAATTGGACTAGGTTCCCAAGAGACCCAGTACTTC.

This clone was seen only once. The rearrangement uses TRBV6-1 and TRBJ1-1; weak D call: TRBD1 (6 bases). The CDR3 is 14 residues long. From germline, CDR1 is MNHNS and CDR2 SASEGT. V lost 2 bases and J lost 10, with 17 bases in between. The CDR3 DNA reads TGTGCCAGCAGTGAAAGCCTACAGGGTCTGGGAGCTTTCTTT. It is translated as CASSESLQGLGAFF.